The next 25 T cell receptor beta chains were all read from a single sample in a study of blood T cell repertoires in COVID-19. Clones were read by immunoSEQ multiplex PCR, and TCRdb kept only the in-frame ones, dropping some. The sample comprises around 130,000 clones, around 80% of which are singletons, and roughly 17% rests with the top ten. Sequencing input: peripheral blood. The receptors stem from a man aged 55 to 70 with active or convalescent COVID-19.

The chain carries TRBV11-2 and TRBJ1-1; D is possibly TRBD1 (5 bases). The CDR3 has 15 residues. Looked up from germline, CDR1 is SGHAT and CDR2 is FQNNGV. Between the trimmed V and J ends, which lost 1 base and 1 base, there was a span of 10 bases. DNA for the CDR3: TGTGCCAGCAGCTTAGGGGATAGGGGGAACACTGAAGCTTTCTTT. This codes for CASSLGDRGNTEAFF.

V usage is TRBV10-3 and J usage is TRBJ2-3; 7 nucleotides line up with TRBD1. The length of the CDR3 is 14 residues. Trimming cost V 6 bases and J 0 bases; bases outside gene matches: 3. The germline CDR1 and CDR2 sequences are ENHRY and SYGVKD. The CDR3 here is CAIRRGLSTDTQYF. The CDR3 DNA sequence: TGTGCCATCAGGAGGGGGCTGAGCACAGATACGCAGTATTTT.

The genes are TRBV7-8 and TRBJ2-7; 13 nucleotides agree with TRBD2. The V gene end was trimmed by 5 bases and the J gene end by 2 bases; junction bases not matched to a gene: 3. The CDR3 consists of 15 residues. CDR1 SGHVS and CDR2 FQNEAQ come from the germline V gene. CDR3 amino acids: CASSEGLAGTYEQYF. CDR3 DNA: TGTGCCAGCAGCGAGGGACTAGCGGGAACCTACGAGCAGTACTTC.

The CDR3 DNA sequence: TGCAGCGTCAGATCTGGAAACACCATATATTTT. Residues: CSVRSGNTIYF. The chain has TRBV29-1 and TRBJ1-3; D is uncertain. The CDR3 extends over 11 amino acids. Germline CDR1 is SQVTM and CDR2 is ANQGSEA. Between the trimmed V and J ends, which lost 6 bases and 1 base, there was a span of 4 bases.

This clone was counted only a few times. This chain links TRBV2 with TRBJ2-5, with 9 bases that match TRBD1. CDR3 length: 13 amino acids. The V gene's germline CDR1 is SNHLY and CDR2 FYNNEI. V shed 7 bases and J 5 bases; nucleotides not matched to a gene: 5. Here the CDR3 reads CASTLDRGETQYF. In DNA, the CDR3 is TGTGCCAGCACCCTAGACAGGGGGGAGACCCAGTACTTC.

This chain uses TRBV5-5 with TRBJ1-4; 12 nucleotides agree with TRBD1. This CDR3 has 18 residues. CDR1 is SGHKS and CDR2 is YYEKEE in the germline V gene (reference sequence). The V and J ends lost 5 bases and 3 bases, in that order; junction bases with no gene match: 11. As DNA, the CDR3 is TGTGCCAGCAGGTCCGGGACAGGGGGCGCGATGGCTAATGAAAAACTGTTTTTT. This sequence encodes CASRSGTGGAMANEKLFF.

This clone appeared once. The chain uses TRBV30 and TRBJ1-1; D possibly corresponds to TRBD1 (5 bases). CDR1 is GTSNPN, CDR2 SVGIG, per germline (reference sequence). The CDR3 is 15 amino acids. With 4 bases removed from V and 6 bases from J, the gap between germline ends came to 21 bases. The CDR3 loop reads CAWNDIRAAVAEAFF. In nucleotides, the CDR3 is TGTGCCTGGAACGACATCAGGGCCGCCGTCGCTGAAGCTTTCTTT.

This chain connects TRBV5-1 to TRBJ2-7, with TRBD2 identical over 10 bases. Looked up from germline, CDR1 is SGHRS and CDR2 is YFSETQ. CDR3 length: 15 residues. The J segment lost 2 bases and the V segment lost 2 bases, leaving 4 bases of the junction unmatched. CDR3 amino acids: CASSFSGRHPYEQYF. CDR3 coding DNA: TGCGCCAGCAGCTTTAGCGGGAGGCACCCCTACGAGCAGTACTTC.

The V call is TRBV2, the J call TRBJ1-1; D possibly corresponds to TRBD1 (5 bases). Germline CDR1 and CDR2: SNHLY and FYNNEI. Trimming removed 3 bases from V and 4 bases from J, with 12 bases in between. This CDR3 contains 14 residues. CDR3 protein: CASSETQQGTEAFF. DNA for the CDR3: TGTGCCAGCAGTGAGACCCAGCAGGGCACTGAAGCTTTCTTT.

The V gene is TRBV6-4, the J gene TRBJ1-2; D is unclear. V gave up 1 base and J gave up 6 bases, with 9 bases separating them. This CDR3 comprises 13 residues. CDR1 and CDR2 (germline): MRHNA, SNTAGT. The DNA for the CDR3 is TGTGCCAGCAGTGACTGGGCCGGGGATGGCTACACCTTC. It translates to CASSDWAGDGYTF.

The genes are TRBV5-6 and TRBJ2-5; TRBD1 aligns across 7 bases. The CDR3 is 14 residues long. V shed 1 base and J 4 bases; nucleotides not matched to a gene: 4. CDR1 and CDR2 (germline): SGHDT, YYEEEE. The CDR3 reads CASSLKGAGETQYF. The CDR3 nucleotides read TGTGCCAGCAGCTTGAAGGGGGCGGGAGAGACCCAGTACTTC. The complete variable domain, with remaining parts taken from reference TRBV5-6 and TRBJ2-5, reads DAGVTQSPTHLIKTRGQQVTLRCSPKSGHDTVSWYQQALGQGPQFIFQYYEEEERQRGNFPDRFSGHQFPNYSSELNVNALLLGDSALYLCASSLKGAGETQYFGPGTRLLVL.

This clone showed up just once. The V gene is TRBV6-5, the J gene TRBJ2-7; D is possibly TRBD1 (6 bases). Deletions cut 8 bases from V and 3 bases from J, with 14 bases between. Germline CDR1 is MNHEY and CDR2 is SVGAGI. The CDR3 length is 13 residues. The CDR3 DNA sequence: TGTGCCAGCCCACGGGACAAACTCTACGAGCAGTACTTC. It translates to CASPRDKLYEQYF.

The CDR3 spells CASSSPRASGSLSYEQYF. CDR3 DNA sequence: TGTGCCAGCAGTTCCCCCCGGGCTAGCGGGAGCCTCTCCTACGAGCAGTACTTC. The chain employs TRBV28 and TRBJ2-7, with 10 bases lining up with TRBD2. V gave up 4 bases and J gave up 0 bases; unmatched junction bases: 12. CDR1 MDHEN and CDR2 SYDVKM come from the germline V gene. The CDR3 is 18 amino acids.

The J gene is TRBJ2-4, the V gene TRBV5-1; 7 bases are shared with TRBD1. This CDR3 spans 18 amino acids. J was trimmed by 0 bases and V by 4 bases; bases with no gene match: 13. Germline assignment: CDR1 SGHRS and CDR2 YFSETQ. The CDR3 protein is CASSQALRTGIAKNIQYF. The CDR3 DNA reads as TGCGCCAGCAGCCAAGCCCTCCGGACAGGAATAGCCAAAAACATTCAGTACTTC.

The chain joins TRBV27 to TRBJ2-1, with 8 nucleotides matching TRBD2. The CDR3 is 15 residues long. The J segment lost 6 bases and the V segment lost 3 bases, leaving 7 bases of the junction unmatched. Germline V gives CDR1 MNHEY, CDR2 SMNVEV (reference sequence). The CDR3 is CASSLHGLALNEQFF. CDR3 nucleotides: TGTGCCAGCAGTTTGCATGGACTAGCCCTCAATGAGCAGTTCTTC.

J is TRBJ1-3 and V is TRBV19, with 9 bases lining up with TRBD1. Trimming removed 9 bases from V and 4 bases from J; junction bases left unmatched: 4. This CDR3 is built from 13 residues. The germline V gene encodes CDR1 LNHDA and CDR2 SQIVND (reference sequence). CDR3 in amino acids: CASRDRVGNTIYF. DNA of the CDR3: TGTGCCAGCCGGGACAGGGTAGGAAACACCATATATTTT.

The chain joins TRBV7-3 to TRBJ2-2; maybe TRBD2 (5 bases). Trimming removed 5 bases from V and 4 bases from J, with 20 bases in between. Germline values: CDR1 SGHTA, CDR2 FQGTGA. The CDR3 is 17 amino acids. CDR3 nucleotides: TGTGCCAGCAGCCAGCTATCCGCTGGCGGGTTCACCGGGGAGCTGTTTTTT. This sequence encodes CASSQLSAGGFTGELFF.

The chain is built from TRBV11-3 and TRBJ2-5; tentatively, D is TRBD2 (5 bases). V gave up 5 bases and J gave up 1 base, with 11 bases separating them. CDR3 length: 14 residues. Germline lookup yields CDR1 SGHNT and CDR2 YENEEA. The CDR3 sequence is CASSLSAGQETQYF. CDR3 DNA: TGTGCCAGCAGCCTTAGTGCGGGCCAAGAGACCCAGTACTTC. Using reference TRBV11-3 and TRBJ2-5 for the parts outside the CDR3, the full variable domain is EAGVVQSPRYKIIEKKQPVAFWCNPISGHNTLYWYLQNLGQGPELLIRYENEEAVDDSQLPKDRFSAERLKGVDSTLKIQPAELGDSAVYLCASSLSAGQETQYFGPGTRLLVL.

This clone has a handful of counts. The CDR3 region is CASKGAGAHEQYF. The CDR3 bases are TGTGCCAGCAAAGGGGCGGGAGCGCACGAGCAGTACTTC. V usage is TRBV4-2 and J usage is TRBJ2-7, with 7 bases fitting TRBD2. The V gene end was trimmed by 7 bases and the J gene end by 5 bases; junction bases not matched to a gene: 8. The germline V gene encodes CDR1 LGHNA and CDR2 YNFKEQ. CDR3 size: 13 residues.

The chain is built from TRBV6-2 or TRBV6-3 and TRBJ1-2; 9 nucleotides line up with TRBD1. V shed 6 bases, J shed 4 bases, and the junction held 9 bases outside the gene matches. Per the germline V gene, CDR1 is MNHEY and CDR2 is SVGEGT. This CDR3 region has 15 residues. The CDR3: CASRPTGGGGYGYTF. As DNA, the CDR3 is TGTGCCAGCAGACCTACAGGGGGCGGCGGCTATGGCTACACCTTC.

The V and J genes are TRBV7-2 and TRBJ1-2; possibly TRBD1 for D (5 bases). This CDR3 is built from 15 residues. V was cut by 2 bases and J by 6 bases, with 16 bases left in between. Looked up from germline, CDR1 is SGHTA and CDR2 is FQGNSA. This CDR3 reads CASSLRPAPGDGYTF. The CDR3 coding sequence is TGTGCCAGCAGCTTACGTCCAGCGCCGGGGGATGGCTACACCTTC.

This chain uses TRBV6-5 with TRBJ2-5; TRBD1 matches at 7 bases. Germline assignment: CDR1 MNHEY and CDR2 SVGAGI. The CDR3 sequence is 14 residues long. The J segment lost 5 bases and the V segment lost 8 bases, leaving 11 bases of the junction unmatched. DNA for the CDR3: TGTGCCAGCGGCCGGGACAGTCCAGGGGAGACCCAGTACTTC. Translation gives CASGRDSPGETQYF.

The chain has TRBV29-1 and TRBJ1-2; possibly TRBD1 for D (6 bases). CDR1 is SQVTM and CDR2 is ANQGSEA in the germline V gene. The V gene lost 0 bases and the J gene lost 8 bases, with 16 bases spanning the gap. The CDR3 spans 14 residues. The CDR3 is CSVEDVLQGRGYTF. As DNA, the CDR3 is TGCAGCGTTGAAGATGTGTTACAGGGTAGGGGCTACACCTTC.

Only a few counts were recorded for this clone. This chain joins TRBV7-2 and TRBJ2-2, with 8 bases lining up with TRBD1. V shed 6 bases, J shed 4 bases, and the junction held 4 bases outside the gene matches. The CDR3 is made up of 14 amino acids. Germline V gene data show CDR1 as SGHTA and CDR2 as FQGNSA. The CDR3 DNA sequence: TGTGCCAGCAGGGACAGGGTGCCCACCGGGGAGCTGTTTTTT. Its translation: CASRDRVPTGELFF.

The V call is TRBV5-1, the J call TRBJ2-4; 10 nucleotides align to TRBD1. CDR1 is SGHRS and CDR2 is YFSETQ in the germline V gene. The CDR3 consists of 15 residues. V lost 4 bases, J lost 6 bases, and 7 bases stayed unmatched. In DNA form, the CDR3 reads TGCGCCAGCAGCGAAAGACAGGGGGCGGCAAACATTCAGTACTTC. Translated: CASSERQGAANIQYF. The complete variable domain, with remaining parts taken from reference TRBV5-1 and TRBJ2-4, reads KAGVTQTPRYLIKTRGQQVTLSCSPISGHRSVSWYQQTPGQGLQFLFEYFSETQRNKGNFPGRFSGRQFSNSRSEMNVSTLELGDSALYLCASSERQGAANIQYFGAGTRLSVL.